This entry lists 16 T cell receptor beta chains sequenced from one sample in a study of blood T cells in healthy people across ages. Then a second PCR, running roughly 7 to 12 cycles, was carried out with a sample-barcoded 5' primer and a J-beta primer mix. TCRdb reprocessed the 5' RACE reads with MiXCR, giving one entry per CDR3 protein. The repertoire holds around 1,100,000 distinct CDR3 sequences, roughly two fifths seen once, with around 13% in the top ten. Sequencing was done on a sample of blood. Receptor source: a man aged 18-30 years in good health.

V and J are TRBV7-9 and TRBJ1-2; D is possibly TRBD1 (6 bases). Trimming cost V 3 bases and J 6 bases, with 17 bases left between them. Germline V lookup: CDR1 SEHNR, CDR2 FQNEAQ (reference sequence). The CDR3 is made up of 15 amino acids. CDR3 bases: TGTGCCAGCAGCTTCCAGGGGATTACCCTGGATGGCTACACCTTC. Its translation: CASSFQGITLDGYTF.

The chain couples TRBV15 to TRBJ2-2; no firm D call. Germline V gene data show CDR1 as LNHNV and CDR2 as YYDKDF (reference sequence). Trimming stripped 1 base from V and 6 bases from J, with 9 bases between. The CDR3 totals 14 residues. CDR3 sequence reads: CATSRVQIAGELFF. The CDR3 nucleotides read TGTGCCACCAGCAGAGTCCAAATTGCCGGGGAGCTGTTTTTT. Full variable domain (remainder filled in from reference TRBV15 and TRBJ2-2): DAMVIQNPRYQVTQFGKPVTLSCSQTLNHNVMYWYQQKSSQAPKLLFHYYDKDFNNEADTPDNFQSRRPNTSFCFLDIRSPGLGDTAMYLCATSRVQIAGELFFGEGSRLTVL.

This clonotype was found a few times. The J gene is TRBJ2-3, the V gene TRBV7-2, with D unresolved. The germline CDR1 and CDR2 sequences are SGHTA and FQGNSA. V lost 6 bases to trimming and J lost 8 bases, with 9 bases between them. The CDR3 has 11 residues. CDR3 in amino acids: CASSLKVTQYF. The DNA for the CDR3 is TGTGCCAGCAGTTTGAAGGTTACGCAGTATTTT.

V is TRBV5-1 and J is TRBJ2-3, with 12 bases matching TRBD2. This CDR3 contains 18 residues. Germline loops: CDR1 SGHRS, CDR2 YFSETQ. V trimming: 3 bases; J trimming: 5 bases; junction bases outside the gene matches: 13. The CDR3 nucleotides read TGCGCCAGCAGCTGGCGAAAAAAGACTAGCGGGGGTGAAGATACGCAGTATTTT. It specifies CASSWRKKTSGGEDTQYF.

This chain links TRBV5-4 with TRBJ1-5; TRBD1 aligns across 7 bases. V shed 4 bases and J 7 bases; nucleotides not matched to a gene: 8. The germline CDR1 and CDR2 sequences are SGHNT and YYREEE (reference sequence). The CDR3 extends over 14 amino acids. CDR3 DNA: TGTGCCAGCAGCGCCGACAGGGATGGGCAGCCCCAGCATTTT. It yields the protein CASSADRDGQPQHF.

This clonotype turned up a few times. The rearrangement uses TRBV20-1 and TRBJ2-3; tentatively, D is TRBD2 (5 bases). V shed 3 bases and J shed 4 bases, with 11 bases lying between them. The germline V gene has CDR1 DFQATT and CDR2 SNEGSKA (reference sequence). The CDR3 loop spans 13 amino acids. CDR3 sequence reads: CSASGGSPDTQYF. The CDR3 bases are TGCAGTGCTAGTGGCGGGTCTCCAGATACGCAGTATTTT.

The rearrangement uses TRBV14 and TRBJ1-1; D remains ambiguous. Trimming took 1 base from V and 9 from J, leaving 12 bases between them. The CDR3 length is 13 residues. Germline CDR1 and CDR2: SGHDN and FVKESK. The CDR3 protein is CASSQAASPQAFF. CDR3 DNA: TGTGCCAGCAGCCAAGCCGCCAGTCCGCAAGCTTTCTTT.

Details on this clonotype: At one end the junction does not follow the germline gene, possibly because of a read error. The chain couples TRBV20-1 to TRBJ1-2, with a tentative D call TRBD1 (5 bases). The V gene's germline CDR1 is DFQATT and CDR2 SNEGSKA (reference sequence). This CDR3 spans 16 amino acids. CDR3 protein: CSATEGGRAINYGCTF. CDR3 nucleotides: TGCAGTGCTACCGAGGGCGGCAGGGCAATTAACTATGGCTGCACCTTC.

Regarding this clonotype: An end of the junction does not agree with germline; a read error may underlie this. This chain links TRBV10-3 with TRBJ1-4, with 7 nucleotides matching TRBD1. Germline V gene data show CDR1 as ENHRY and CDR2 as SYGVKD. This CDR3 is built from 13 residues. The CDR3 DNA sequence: TGTGCCGTCAGTGTGACAGGGCGCGAAAAACTGTTTTTT. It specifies CAVSVTGREKLFF.

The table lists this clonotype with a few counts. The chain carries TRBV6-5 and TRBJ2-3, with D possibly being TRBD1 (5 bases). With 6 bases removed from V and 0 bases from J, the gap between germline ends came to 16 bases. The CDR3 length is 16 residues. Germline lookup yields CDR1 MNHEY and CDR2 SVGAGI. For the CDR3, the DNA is TGTGCCAGCAGCCTTTTCGACAGCTCTAGCACAGATACGCAGTATTTT. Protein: CASSLFDSSSTDTQYF.

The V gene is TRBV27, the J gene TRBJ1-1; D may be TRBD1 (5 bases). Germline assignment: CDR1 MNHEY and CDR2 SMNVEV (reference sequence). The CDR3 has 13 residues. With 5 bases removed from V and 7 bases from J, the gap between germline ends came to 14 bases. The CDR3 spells CASSPGTGVEAFF. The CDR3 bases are TGTGCCAGCAGTCCTGGGACCGGTGTTGAAGCTTTCTTT.

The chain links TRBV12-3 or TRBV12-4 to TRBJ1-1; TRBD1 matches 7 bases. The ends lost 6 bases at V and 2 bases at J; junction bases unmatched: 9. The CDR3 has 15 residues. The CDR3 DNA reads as TGTGCCAGCAGCCCACAGGACAGGATCAACACTGAAGCTTTCTTT. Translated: CASSPQDRINTEAFF.

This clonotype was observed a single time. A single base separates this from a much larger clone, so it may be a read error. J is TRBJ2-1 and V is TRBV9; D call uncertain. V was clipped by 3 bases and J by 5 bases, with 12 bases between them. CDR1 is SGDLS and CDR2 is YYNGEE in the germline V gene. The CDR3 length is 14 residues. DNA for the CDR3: TGTGCCAGCAGCGCAGTCGGGCTCCACAATGAGCAGTTCTTC. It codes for CASSAVGLHNEQFF.

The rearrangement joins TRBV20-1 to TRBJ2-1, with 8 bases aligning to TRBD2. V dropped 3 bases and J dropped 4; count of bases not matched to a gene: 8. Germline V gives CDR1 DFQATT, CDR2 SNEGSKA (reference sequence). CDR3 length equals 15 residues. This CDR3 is CSASPPGLVYNEQFF. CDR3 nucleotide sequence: TGCAGTGCTAGCCCGCCGGGACTAGTTTACAATGAGCAGTTCTTC.

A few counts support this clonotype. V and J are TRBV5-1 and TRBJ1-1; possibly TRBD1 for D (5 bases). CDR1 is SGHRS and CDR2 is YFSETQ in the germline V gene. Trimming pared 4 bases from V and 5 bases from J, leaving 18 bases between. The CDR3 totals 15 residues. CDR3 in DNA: TGCGCCAGCAGCCCCAAGGGGTCACGGGAAACTGAAGCTTTCTTT. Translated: CASSPKGSRETEAFF.

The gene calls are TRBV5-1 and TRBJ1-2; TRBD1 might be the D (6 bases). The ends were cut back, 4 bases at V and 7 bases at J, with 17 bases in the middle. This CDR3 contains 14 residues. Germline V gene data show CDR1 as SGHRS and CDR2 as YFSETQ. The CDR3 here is CASSVQGFVSGYTF. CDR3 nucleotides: TGCGCCAGCAGCGTACAGGGTTTTGTCTCTGGCTACACCTTC.